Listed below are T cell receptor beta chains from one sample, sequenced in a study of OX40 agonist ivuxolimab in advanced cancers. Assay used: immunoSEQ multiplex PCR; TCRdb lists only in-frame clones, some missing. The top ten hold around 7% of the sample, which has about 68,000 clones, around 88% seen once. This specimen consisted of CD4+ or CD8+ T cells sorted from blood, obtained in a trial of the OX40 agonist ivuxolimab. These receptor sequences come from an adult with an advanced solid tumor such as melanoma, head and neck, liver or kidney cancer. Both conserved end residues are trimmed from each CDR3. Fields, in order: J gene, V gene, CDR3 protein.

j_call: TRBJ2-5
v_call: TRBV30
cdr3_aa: AWSLWTGRETQY

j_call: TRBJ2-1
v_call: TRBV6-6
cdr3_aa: ASSYAPPDYAYEQF

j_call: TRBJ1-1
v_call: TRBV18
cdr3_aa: ASSPHAGEAF

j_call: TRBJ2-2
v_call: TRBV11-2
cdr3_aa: ASPLPNTGELF

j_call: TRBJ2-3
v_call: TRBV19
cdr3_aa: ASSLSGRWNTQY

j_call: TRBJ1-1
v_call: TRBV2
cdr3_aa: ASRTDMNTEAF

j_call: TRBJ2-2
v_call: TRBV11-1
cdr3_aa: ASRYRDRGPGELF

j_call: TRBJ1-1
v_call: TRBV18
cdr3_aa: ASSSLENTEAF

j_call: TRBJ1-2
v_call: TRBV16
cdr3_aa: ASSQIGQDLYGYT

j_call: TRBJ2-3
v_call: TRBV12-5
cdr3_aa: ASGFSPFSGTDTQY

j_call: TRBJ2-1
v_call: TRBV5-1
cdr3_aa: ASSLVGESV

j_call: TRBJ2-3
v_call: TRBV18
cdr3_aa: ASSPPVSGGPDTQY

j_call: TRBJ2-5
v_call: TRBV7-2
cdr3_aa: ASSSSLGKGQETQY

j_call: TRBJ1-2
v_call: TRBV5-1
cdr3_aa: ASSLVSETNYGYT

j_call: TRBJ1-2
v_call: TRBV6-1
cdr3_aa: ASSESPGGQGRYGYT

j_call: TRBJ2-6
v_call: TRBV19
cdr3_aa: ASGGTGGFSGANVLT

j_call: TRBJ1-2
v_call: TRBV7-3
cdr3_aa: ASSLTSLDRRYGYT

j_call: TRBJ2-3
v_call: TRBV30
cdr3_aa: AWSKQAGTDTQY

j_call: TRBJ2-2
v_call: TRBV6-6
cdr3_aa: ASTGVLRWNTGELF

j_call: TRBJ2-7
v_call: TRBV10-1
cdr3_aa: ASSGDTYEQY

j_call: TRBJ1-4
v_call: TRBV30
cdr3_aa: AWKGFGTAGDEKLF

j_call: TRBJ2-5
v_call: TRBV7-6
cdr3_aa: ASSGGGAVGVETQY

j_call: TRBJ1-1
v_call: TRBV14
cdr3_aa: ASSQDSWGIDTEAF

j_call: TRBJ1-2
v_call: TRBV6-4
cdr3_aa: ATSRTGGDYGYT

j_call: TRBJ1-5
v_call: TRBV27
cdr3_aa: ASSLRVNQPQH

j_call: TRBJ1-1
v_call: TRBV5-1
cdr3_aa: ASRTGMSMNTEAF

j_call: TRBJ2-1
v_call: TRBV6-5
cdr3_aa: ASSFSSGAFTNEQF

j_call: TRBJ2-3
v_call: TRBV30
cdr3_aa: AWSLGQGYDTQY

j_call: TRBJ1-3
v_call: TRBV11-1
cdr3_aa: ASSLARLTWDTSGNTIY

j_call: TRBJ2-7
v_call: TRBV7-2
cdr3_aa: ASSLALSSYEQY

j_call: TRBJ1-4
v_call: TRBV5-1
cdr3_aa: ASSSLGEKLF

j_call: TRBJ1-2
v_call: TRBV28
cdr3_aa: ASSFVQIANYGYT

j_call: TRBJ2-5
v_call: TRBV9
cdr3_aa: ASSVRDGGGETQY

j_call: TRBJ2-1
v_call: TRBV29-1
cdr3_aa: SVDYVSGLYNEQF

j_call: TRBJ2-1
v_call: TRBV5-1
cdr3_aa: ASSLVKTDYNEQF

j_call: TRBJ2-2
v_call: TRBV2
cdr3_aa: ASSVRQTGFGTGELF

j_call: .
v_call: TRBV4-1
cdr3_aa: ASSQGHQLAYEQY

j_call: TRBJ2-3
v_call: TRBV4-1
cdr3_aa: ASSQKGTDTQY

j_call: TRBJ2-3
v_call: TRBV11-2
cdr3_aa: ASREAGDTQY

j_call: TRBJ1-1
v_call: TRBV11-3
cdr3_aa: ASTPLTLNTEAF

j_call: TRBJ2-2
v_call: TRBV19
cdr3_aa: ASTYATSGGTGELF

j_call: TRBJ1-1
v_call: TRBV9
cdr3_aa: ASSGGRLNTEAF

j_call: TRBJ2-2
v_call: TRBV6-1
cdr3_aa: ASSEAGGLF

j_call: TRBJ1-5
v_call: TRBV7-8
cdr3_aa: ASSLDIYVNQPQH

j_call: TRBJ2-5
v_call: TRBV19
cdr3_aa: ASSPRRRLIPAETQY

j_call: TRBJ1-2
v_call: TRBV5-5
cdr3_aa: ASSLAVGHLANYGYT

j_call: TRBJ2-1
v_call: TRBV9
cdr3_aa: ASSGQGGTYNEQF

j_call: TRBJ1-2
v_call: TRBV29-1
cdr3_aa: SVGQHPLDGYT

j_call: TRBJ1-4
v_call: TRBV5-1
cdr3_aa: ASSSTGGGEKLF

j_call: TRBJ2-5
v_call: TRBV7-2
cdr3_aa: ASSSTGSETQY

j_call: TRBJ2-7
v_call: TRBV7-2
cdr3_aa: ASSLRTQNYEQY

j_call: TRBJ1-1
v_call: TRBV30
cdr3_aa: AWGTWAAEAF

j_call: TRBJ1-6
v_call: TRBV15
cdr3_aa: ATSYGTAGSPLH

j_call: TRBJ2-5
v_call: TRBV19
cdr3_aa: ASSDGQEGKTQY

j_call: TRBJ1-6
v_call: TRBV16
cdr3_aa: ASSLGVDNSPLH

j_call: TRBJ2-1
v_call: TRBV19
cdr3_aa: ASSPMRTSGNNEQF

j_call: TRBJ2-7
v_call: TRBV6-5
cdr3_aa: ASSYGRRDYEQY

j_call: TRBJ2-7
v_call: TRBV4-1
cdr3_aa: ASSRGRGQVSYEQY

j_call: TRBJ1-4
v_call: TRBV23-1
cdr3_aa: ASSQSSEKLF